The rows below give T cell receptor beta chains drawn from one sample of a study of regulatory T cells in long-lasting Graves disease. TCRdb re-derived calls from the multiplex PCR reads in MiXCR, one entry per CDR3 protein. The profile shows approximately 350,000 distinct CDR3 sequences, roughly 17% of them singletons. This sample also appeared in a second study, on T cells in Graves' hyperthyroidism and ophthalmopathy.

The material was peripheral blood mononuclear cells (PBMCs), obtained at new diagnosis, from a patient treated with antithyroid drugs. The origin of the receptors is a woman aged 18-35 years with Graves disease. Each CDR3 is given with its conserved first and last residue. The D gene is left open where the match is weak. The size entry is marked missing in some rows and otherwise reads once, few, many or a size class.

d_gene	v_gene	abundance	j_gene	len	CDR3aa	CDR3nt
TRBD2	TRBV19	few	TRBJ2-1	15	CASSSTSGIYNEQFF	TGTGCCAGTAGTAGCACTAGCGGGATTTACAATGAGCAGTTCTTC
TRBD2	TRBV29-1	.	TRBJ2-3	12	CSVGGTTDTQYF	TGCAGCGTGGGGGGGACGACAGATACGCAGTATTTT
.	TRBV6-1	many	TRBJ2-2	14	CASSPTIGHGELFF	TGTGCCAGCAGCCCCACCATCGGGCACGGGGAGCTGTTTTTT
.	TRBV19	few	TRBJ2-1	12	CASSIGPNEQFF	TGTGCCAGTAGTATAGGACCCAATGAGCAGTTCTTC
.	TRBV19	many	TRBJ2-7	13	CASKRGGDYEQYF	TGTGCCAGTAAGAGAGGAGGGGACTACGAGCAGTACTTC
TRBD1	TRBV7-9	few	TRBJ2-2	17	CASSLFPGQGNTGELFF	TGTGCCAGCAGCTTATTCCCGGGACAGGGGAACACCGGGGAGCTGTTTTTT
.	TRBV5-6	many	TRBJ2-5	15	CASSLGRDRQETQYF	TGTGCCAGCAGCTTGGGGAGGGATCGACAAGAGACCCAGTACTTC
.	TRBV20-1	few	TRBJ2-3	13	CSASARITDTQYF	TGCAGTGCTTCTGCTCGAATCACAGATACGCAGTATTTT
TRBD2	TRBV20-1	many	TRBJ2-1	15	CSADPGLATHNEQFF	TGCAGTGCGGACCCGGGACTAGCGACCCACAATGAGCAGTTCTTC
.	TRBV5-1	many	TRBJ2-1	16	CASSLAGNGVYNEQFF	TGCGCCAGCAGCTTGGCCGGAAATGGGGTTTACAATGAGCAGTTCTTC
.	TRBV28	few	TRBJ2-7	13	CASERGIGYEQYF	TGTGCCAGCGAAAGGGGCATAGGCTACGAGCAGTACTTC
TRBD2	TRBV18	few	TRBJ2-1	16	CASSRAGGRSYNEQFF	TGTGCCAGCTCTCGAGCGGGGGGGAGGAGCTACAATGAGCAGTTCTTC
.	TRBV30	few	TRBJ1-5	14	CASSLGGGGTPQHF	TGTGCCAGCAGCTTGGGGGGGGGGGGTACTCCCCAGCATTTT
TRBD2	TRBV2	many	TRBJ2-7	13	CASSMSGVYEQYF	TGTGCCAGCAGTATGAGCGGGGTTTACGAGCAGTACTTC
.	TRBV6-2/TRBV6-3	many	TRBJ2-2	18	CASSYGGRGFTNTGELFF	TGTGCCAGCAGTTATGGGGGGCGTGGGTTTACAAACACCGGGGAGCTGTTTTTT
.	TRBV3-1	many	TRBJ2-7	13	CASSQRLSSEQYF	TGTGCCAGCAGCCAAAGGTTGTCTAGCGAGCAGTACTTC
TRBD1	TRBV11-2	many	TRBJ1-1	14	CASSLGQGHTEAFF	TGTGCCAGCAGCTTGGGACAGGGACACACTGAAGCTTTCTTT
TRBD2	TRBV5-1	few	TRBJ2-5	14	CASSLLPGGETQYF	TGCGCCAGCAGCTTGTTGCCGGGGGGAGAGACCCAGTACTTC
.	TRBV6-1	.	TRBJ1-4	13	CASSVSTNEKLFF	TGTGCCAGCAGTGTGTCAACTAATGAAAAACTGTTTTTT
.	TRBV7-9	many	TRBJ1-1	13	CASQEQEATEAFF	TGTGCCAGCCAGGAACAGGAGGCCACTGAAGCTTTCTTT
.	TRBV7-9	few	TRBJ2-3	13	CASSRTPPDTQYF	TGTGCCAGCAGCCGTACACCCCCAGATACGCAGTATTTT
.	TRBV27	.	TRBJ2-7	12	CASSSNLHEQYF	TGTGCCAGCAGTTCCAATCTCCACGAGCAGTACTTC
TRBD2	TRBV2	many	TRBJ2-3	15	CASSKLAGGTDTQYF	TGTGCCAGCAGTAAACTAGCGGGGGGCACAGATACGCAGTATTTT
TRBD2	TRBV7-3	many	TRBJ2-1	15	CASSQTASGNNEQFF	TGTGCCAGCAGCCAGACAGCTAGCGGGAACAATGAGCAGTTCTTC
.	TRBV12-3/TRBV12-4	few	TRBJ1-3	14	CASSFNPSGNTIYF	TGTGCCAGCAGTTTTAATCCCTCTGGAAACACCATATATTTT
.	TRBV12-3/TRBV12-4	many	TRBJ1-1	15	CASSFLFRDNTEAFF	TGTGCCAGCAGTTTTCTCTTCAGGGATAACACTGAAGCTTTCTTT
TRBD1	TRBV28	few	TRBJ1-4	16	CASSSPRQGGGEKLFF	TGTGCCAGCAGTTCCCCTCGACAGGGAGGAGGTGAAAAACTGTTTTTT
.	TRBV30	few	TRBJ1-1	15	CAWTSRRAANTEAFF	TGTGCCTGGACCTCCCGACGCGCGGCGAACACTGAAGCTTTCTTT
TRBD2	TRBV11-2	many	TRBJ2-5	15	CASSLAGGRQETQYF	TGTGCCAGCAGCTTAGCGGGAGGGCGACAAGAGACCCAGTACTTC
TRBD1	TRBV10-3	many	TRBJ2-5	15	CAISEGQGPQETQYF	TGTGCCATCAGCGAAGGACAGGGTCCCCAAGAGACCCAGTACTTC
.	TRBV27	.	TRBJ2-7	13	CASRPRNSYEQYF	TGTGCCAGCAGGCCCAGGAATTCCTACGAGCAGTACTTC
TRBD2	TRBV6-2/TRBV6-3	many	TRBJ2-1	14	CASSRTSGSDEQFF	TGTGCCAGCAGCCGGACTAGCGGGAGCGATGAGCAGTTCTTC
.	TRBV28	many	TRBJ2-5	12	CASSFATETQYF	TGTGCCAGCAGTTTTGCTACGGAGACCCAGTACTTC
.	TRBV9	many	TRBJ1-1	14	CASSATGGNTEAFF	TGTGCCAGCAGCGCGACTGGGGGGAACACTGAAGCTTTCTTT
.	TRBV7-9	many	TRBJ2-1	14	CASSLALSMGEQFF	TGTGCCAGCAGCTTAGCGCTAAGTATGGGTGAGCAGTTCTTC
TRBD1	TRBV6-2/TRBV6-3	few	TRBJ1-5	16	CASSYDRDHSNQPQHF	TGTGCCAGCAGCTACGACAGGGACCATAGCAATCAGCCCCAGCATTTT
.	TRBV11-2	many	TRBJ1-1	15	CASSLMGRRNTEAFF	TGTGCCAGCAGCTTAATGGGGCGGAGGAACACTGAAGCTTTCTTT
TRBD1	TRBV7-2	many	TRBJ2-7	16	CASSLVGGQVYYEQYF	TGTGCCAGCAGCTTAGTGGGTGGACAGGTCTACTACGAGCAGTACTTC
.	TRBV11-2	medium-sized	TRBJ1-1	13	CASSFGGNTEAFF	TGTGCCAGCAGTTTTGGAGGGAACACTGAAGCTTTCTTT
TRBD2	TRBV5-1	many	TRBJ2-1	15	CASSDFAGGHNEQFF	TGCGCCAGCAGTGACTTTGCGGGAGGCCACAATGAGCAGTTCTTC
.	TRBV2	many	TRBJ1-2	14	CASSDLRAGEGYTF	TGTGCCAGCAGTGATCTGAGGGCAGGGGAAGGCTACACCTTC